Below are 8 T cell receptor beta chains sequenced from a single sample in a study of metastatic and nonmetastatic thyroid tumors. MiXCR reprocessed the PCR reads for TCRdb. The data show some 46,000 clones, approximately 24% seen once. Not a single patient had been given any form of treatment at any point before undergoing thyroid surgery. The material sequenced was blood. Receptors originate from a male donor with papillary thyroid cancer or a benign thyroid nodule (not recorded which). Some clones in this sample may be carry-over from other donors' samples.

V is TRBV5-1 and J is TRBJ1-1; tentative D call: TRBD1 (6 bases). The germline V gene has CDR1 SGHRS and CDR2 YFSETQ. V lost 5 bases and J 7 bases, leaving 15 bases between the germline ends. The CDR3 covers 13 residues. The CDR3 sequence is CASRLGGADEAFF. In DNA form, the CDR3 reads TGCGCCAGCAGACTCGGGGGGGCGGATGAAGCTTTCTTT. Together with reference TRBV5-1 and TRBJ1-1, the CDR3 gives the full variable domain: KAGVTQTPRYLIKTRGQQVTLSCSPISGHRSVSWYQQTPGQGLQFLFEYFSETQRNKGNFPGRFSGRQFSNSRSEMNVSTLELGDSALYLCASRLGGADEAFFGQGTRLTVV.

The chain has TRBV5-8 and TRBJ2-5; 10 positions agree with TRBD1. Trimming removed 4 bases from V and 5 bases from J; junction bases left unmatched: 8. From germline, CDR1 is SGHTS and CDR2 YDEGEE. This CDR3 region has 15 residues. Here the CDR3 reads CASSPTGTGDETQYF. The CDR3 DNA follows: TGTGCCAGCAGCCCAACCGGGACAGGGGATGAGACCCAGTACTTC.

There are many counts of this clone. The V call is TRBV6-1, the J call TRBJ2-2; 9 nucleotides match TRBD1. The V segment lost 7 bases and the J segment 7 bases; nucleotides outside the gene matches: 10. CDR3 length: 15 amino acids. Germline assignment: CDR1 MNHNS and CDR2 SASEGT. In DNA form, the CDR3 reads TGTGCCAGCACCGTTCTACAGGGGGCGGTCGGGGAGCTGTTTTTT. Its protein is CASTVLQGAVGELFF.

V and J are TRBV30 and TRBJ2-7; D ambiguous. This CDR3 comprises 14 residues. Trimming removed 3 bases at V and 4 bases at J, with 16 bases between. The germline gives CDR1 GTSNPN, CDR2 SVGIG (reference sequence). The CDR3 is CAWRGFASLYEQYF. For the CDR3, the DNA is TGTGCCTGGAGGGGATTCGCCAGTTTATACGAGCAGTACTTC.

There are many counts of this clone. The rearrangement uses TRBV9 and TRBJ2-5; D is ambiguous. This CDR3 contains 13 residues. Germline assignment: CDR1 SGDLS and CDR2 YYNGEE. Trimming stripped 0 bases from V and 3 bases from J, with 6 bases between. In DNA, the CDR3 is TGTGCCAGCAGCGTAGAGGCAGAAGAGACCCAGTACTTC. Translated: CASSVEAEETQYF.

This clone was observed many times. The chain is built from TRBV20-1 and TRBJ2-2, with TRBD2 identical over 7 bases. Trimming took 0 bases from V and 4 from J; bases not matched to a gene: 8. CDR1 and CDR2 from the germline V gene are DFQATT and SNEGSKA (reference sequence). The CDR3 is made up of 16 amino acids. The CDR3 nucleotides are TGCAGTGCTAGAGATCGTGGGAGGGCCCCCACCGGGGAGCTGTTTTTT. Amino acids: CSARDRGRAPTGELFF.

V gene TRBV20-1 combines with J gene TRBJ2-1, with 8 bases fitting TRBD2. CDR3 length: 15 amino acids. From germline, CDR1 is DFQATT and CDR2 SNEGSKA (reference sequence). The V gene end was trimmed by 2 bases and the J gene end by 4 bases; junction bases not matched to a gene: 7. Here the CDR3 reads CSARQGAGDYNEQFF. CDR3 in DNA: TGCAGTGCTAGACAGGGAGCGGGAGATTACAATGAGCAGTTCTTC.

There are many counts of this clone. V is TRBV6-1 and J is TRBJ1-2; tentatively, D is TRBD1 (5 bases). Germline assignment: CDR1 MNHNS and CDR2 SASEGT. The CDR3 runs 14 residues. Trimming removed 9 bases at V and 7 bases at J, with 21 bases between. The CDR3 loop is CASQGRANYGGYTF. The DNA for the CDR3 is TGTGCCAGTCAGGGCAGGGCGAACTATGGTGGCTACACCTTC.